This section outlines one T cell receptor beta chain sequence together with its context. This sample was included in a study of blood T cell repertoires in COVID-19. Overall study context: Sites in the United States, Italy and Spain provided acute and convalescent COVID-19 samples. The cDNA or gDNA used as material had been derived from T cells, B-cell-depleted T cells, or PBMCs.

From germline, CDR1 is MNHEY and CDR2 SVGAGI. There are 14 residues in the CDR3. After removal of 7 bases from V and 4 bases from J, the junction contained 7 bases not matched to a gene. TCRdb keeps only in-frame clones here, not all; method: immunoSEQ multiplex PCR. The table records under 50,000 clones, about nine tenths of them present only once. This TCR came from a human donor in a cohort sampled during active COVID-19. The chain uses TRBV6-5 and TRBJ1-2; 9 bases match TRBD1. Sequencing input: peripheral blood. The CDR3 sequence: CASTSDRGSYGYTF. The CDR3 coding sequence is TGTGCCAGCACCTCGGACAGGGGAAGCTATGGCTACACCTTC.